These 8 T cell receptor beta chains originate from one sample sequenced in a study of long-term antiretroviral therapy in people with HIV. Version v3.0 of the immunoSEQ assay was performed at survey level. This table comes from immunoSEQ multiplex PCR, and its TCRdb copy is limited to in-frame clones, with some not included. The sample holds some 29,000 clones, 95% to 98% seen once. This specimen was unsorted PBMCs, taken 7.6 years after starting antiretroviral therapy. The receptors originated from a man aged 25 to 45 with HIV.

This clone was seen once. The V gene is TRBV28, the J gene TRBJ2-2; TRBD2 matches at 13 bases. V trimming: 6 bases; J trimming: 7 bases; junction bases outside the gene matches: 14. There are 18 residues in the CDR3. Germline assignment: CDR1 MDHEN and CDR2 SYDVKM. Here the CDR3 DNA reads TGTGCCAGCAGCATCATCACACCGGGACTAGCGGGATTCGGGGAGCTGTTTTTT. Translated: CASSIITPGLAGFGELFF.

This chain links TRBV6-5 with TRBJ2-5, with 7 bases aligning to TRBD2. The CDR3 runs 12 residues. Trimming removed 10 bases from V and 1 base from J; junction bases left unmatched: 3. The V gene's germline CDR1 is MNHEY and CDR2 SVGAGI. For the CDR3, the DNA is TGTGCCACCGGGACTACCCAAGAGACCCAGTACTTC. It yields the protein CATGTTQETQYF.

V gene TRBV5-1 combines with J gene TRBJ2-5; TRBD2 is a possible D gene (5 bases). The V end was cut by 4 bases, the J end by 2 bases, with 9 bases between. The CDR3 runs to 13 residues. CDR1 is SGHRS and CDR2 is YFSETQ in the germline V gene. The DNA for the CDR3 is TGCGCCAGCAGCCAGGAGGTGCAAGAGACCCAGTACTTC. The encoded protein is CASSQEVQETQYF.

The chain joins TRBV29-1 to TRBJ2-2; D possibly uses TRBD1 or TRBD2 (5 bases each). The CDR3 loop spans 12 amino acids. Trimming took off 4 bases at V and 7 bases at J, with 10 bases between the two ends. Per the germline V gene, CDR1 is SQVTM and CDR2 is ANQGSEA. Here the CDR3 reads CSVGEGNGELFF. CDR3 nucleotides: TGCAGCGTTGGTGAGGGGAACGGGGAGCTGTTTTTT.

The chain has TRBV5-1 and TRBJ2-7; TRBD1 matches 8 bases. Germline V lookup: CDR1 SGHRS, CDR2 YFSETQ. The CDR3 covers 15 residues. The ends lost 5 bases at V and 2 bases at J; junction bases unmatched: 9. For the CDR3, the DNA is TGCGCCAGCAGTGACCCTGGACAGGGTCCCTACGAGCAGTACTTC. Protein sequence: CASSDPGQGPYEQYF.

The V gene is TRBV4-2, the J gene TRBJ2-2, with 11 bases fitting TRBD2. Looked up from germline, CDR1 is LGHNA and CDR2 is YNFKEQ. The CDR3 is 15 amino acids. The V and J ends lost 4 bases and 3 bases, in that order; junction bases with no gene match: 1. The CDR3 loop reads CASSPLAGDTGELFF. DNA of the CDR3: TGTGCCAGCAGCCCACTAGCGGGAGACACCGGGGAGCTGTTTTTT.

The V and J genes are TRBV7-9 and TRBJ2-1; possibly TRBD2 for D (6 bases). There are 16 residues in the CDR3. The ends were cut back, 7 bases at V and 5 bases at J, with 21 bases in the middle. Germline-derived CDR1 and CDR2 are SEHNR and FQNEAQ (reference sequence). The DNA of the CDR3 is TGTGCCAGCATGCGACTCCGGGACTCCCATCACAATGAGCAGTTCTTC. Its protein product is CASMRLRDSHHNEQFF.

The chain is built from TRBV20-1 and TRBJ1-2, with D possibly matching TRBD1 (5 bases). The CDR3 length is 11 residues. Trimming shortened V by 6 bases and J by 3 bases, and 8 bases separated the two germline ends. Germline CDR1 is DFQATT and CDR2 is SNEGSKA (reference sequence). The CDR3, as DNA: TGCAGTGCCGGGACTGACTATGGCTACACCTTC. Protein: CSAGTDYGYTF.